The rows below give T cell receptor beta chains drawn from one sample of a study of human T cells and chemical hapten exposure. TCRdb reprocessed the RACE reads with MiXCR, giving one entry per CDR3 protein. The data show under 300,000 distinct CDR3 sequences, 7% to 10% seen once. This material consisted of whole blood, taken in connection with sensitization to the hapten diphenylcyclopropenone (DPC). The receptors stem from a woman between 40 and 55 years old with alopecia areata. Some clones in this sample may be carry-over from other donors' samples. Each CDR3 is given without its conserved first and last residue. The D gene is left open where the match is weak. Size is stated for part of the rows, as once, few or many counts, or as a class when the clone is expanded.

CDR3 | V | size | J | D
ASSGRGSTEAF | TRBV7-2 | few | TRBJ1-1 | .
SVAGAEGWNTEAF | TRBV29-1 | . | TRBJ1-1 | .
ASSPAKSGYTGELF | TRBV27 | few | TRBJ2-2 | .
ASTKLLADTDTQY | TRBV5-1 | few | TRBJ2-3 | TRBD2
ASRALGLAGGPFYEQY | TRBV27 | few | TRBJ2-7 | TRBD2
ATSGDRGPYEQY | TRBV15 | many | TRBJ2-7 | TRBD1
ASSARDRFYGYT | TRBV6-1 | . | TRBJ1-2 | TRBD1
ASSTFAQANRRETQY | TRBV28 | few | TRBJ2-5 | .
SASGRNDEKLF | TRBV20-1 | few | TRBJ1-4 | .
ASSSYEVRGRSSNQPQH | TRBV21-1 | few | TRBJ1-5 | .
ASNRGNYGYT | TRBV28 | many | TRBJ1-2 | .
ASSTNRGQG | TRBV28 | . | TRBJ2-7 | TRBD1
ASSPGPGPPRGEAF | TRBV6-2/TRBV6-3 | many | TRBJ1-1 | .
ASSQVNNEQF | TRBV4-1 | . | TRBJ2-1 | .
ASSARSGSRSDTQY | TRBV5-4 | . | TRBJ2-3 | TRBD2
ATSRDWGQNWDNEQF | TRBV15 | . | TRBJ2-1 | .
ASSLVYSVSTDTQY | TRBV7-8 | few | TRBJ2-3 | .
SCQTSGTDTQY | TRBV20-1 | few | TRBJ2-3 | TRBD2
ASSSRIGELF | TRBV7-2 | many | TRBJ2-2 | .
SAQDRIYNEKLF | TRBV20-1 | . | TRBJ1-4 | TRBD1
ASSLKGTGTQY | TRBV5-6 | . | TRBJ2-5 | .